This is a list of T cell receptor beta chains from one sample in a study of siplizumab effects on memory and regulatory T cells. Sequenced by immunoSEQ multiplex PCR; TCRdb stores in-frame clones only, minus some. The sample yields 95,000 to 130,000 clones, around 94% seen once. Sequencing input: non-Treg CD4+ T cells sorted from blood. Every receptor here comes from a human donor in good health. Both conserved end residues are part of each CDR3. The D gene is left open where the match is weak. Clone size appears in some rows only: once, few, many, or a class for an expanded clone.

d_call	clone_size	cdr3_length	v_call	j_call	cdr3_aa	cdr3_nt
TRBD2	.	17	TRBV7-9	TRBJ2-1	CASAPDGGTSGRNEQFF	TGTGCCAGTGCTCCAGACGGGGGGACTAGCGGGAGAAATGAGCAGTTCTTC
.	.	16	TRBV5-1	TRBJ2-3	CASSPTSTGTSDTQYF	TGCGCCAGCAGCCCGACTTCGACAGGTACATCAGATACGCAGTATTTT
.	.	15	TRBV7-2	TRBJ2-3	CASSLAPGVTDTQYF	TGTGCCAGCAGCTTAGCGCCGGGAGTAACAGATACGCAGTATTTT
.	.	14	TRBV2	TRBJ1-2	CASNLGQGNYGYTF	TGTGCCAGCAACCTTGGGCAGGGTAACTATGGCTACACCTTC
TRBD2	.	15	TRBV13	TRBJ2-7	CASSLKTSGSDEQYF	TGTGCCAGCAGCTTAAAAACTAGCGGGAGCGACGAGCAGTACTTC
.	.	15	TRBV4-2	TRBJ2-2	CASSQVLWNTGELFF	TGTGCCAGCAGCCAAGTGTTGTGGAACACCGGGGAGCTGTTTTTT
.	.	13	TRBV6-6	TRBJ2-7	CASRGVVSYEQYF	TGTGCCAGCAGAGGCGTGGTTTCCTACGAGCAGTACTTC
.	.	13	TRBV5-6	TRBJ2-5	CASSLIARETQYF	TGTGCCAGCAGCTTGATCGCCCGGGAGACCCAGTACTTC
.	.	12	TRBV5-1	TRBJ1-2	CASRQGAYGYTF	TGCGCCAGCAGGCAGGGAGCCTATGGCTACACCTTC
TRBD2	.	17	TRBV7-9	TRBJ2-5	CASSPGTSGRAQETQYF	TGTGCCAGCAGCCCCGGGACTAGCGGGAGGGCCCAAGAGACCCAGTACTTC
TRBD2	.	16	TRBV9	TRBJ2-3	CASSELAGTSTDTQYF	TGTGCCAGCAGCGAACTAGCGGGGACTAGCACAGATACGCAGTATTTT
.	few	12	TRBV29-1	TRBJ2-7	CSVRGQADEQYF	TGCAGCGTTCGGGGTCAGGCGGACGAGCAGTACTTC
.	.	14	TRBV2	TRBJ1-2	CASSEAASGYGYTF	TGTGCCAGCAGTGAAGCGGCAAGTGGCTATGGCTACACCTTC
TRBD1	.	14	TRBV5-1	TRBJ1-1	CASSLGQGVTEAFF	TGCGCCAGCAGCTTGGGACAGGGAGTGACTGAAGCTTTCTTT
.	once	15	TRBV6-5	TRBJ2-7	CASSYSGKSGYEQYF	TGTGCCAGCAGTTACTCAGGGAAATCGGGCTACGAGCAGTACTTC
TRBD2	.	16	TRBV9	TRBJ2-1	CASSPNSGNSYNEQFF	TGTGCCAGCAGCCCAAATAGCGGGAACTCCTACAATGAGCAGTTCTTC
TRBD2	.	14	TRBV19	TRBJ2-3	CATRTSASTDTQYF	TGTGCCACCCGGACTAGCGCTAGCACAGATACGCAGTATTTT
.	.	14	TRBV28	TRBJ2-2	CASSSPRNTGELFF	TGTGCCAGCAGTTCCCCCAGGAACACCGGGGAGCTGTTTTTT
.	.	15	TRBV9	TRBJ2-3	CASSVEQGLTDTQYF	TGTGCCAGCAGCGTAGAGCAGGGGCTCACAGATACGCAGTATTTT
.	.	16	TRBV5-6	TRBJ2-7	CASSFLGRGGPYEQYF	TGTGCCAGCAGCTTTCTCGGTCGGGGAGGCCCCTACGAGCAGTACTTC
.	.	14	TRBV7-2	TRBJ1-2	CASSPRRVLDGYTF	TGTGCCAGCAGCCCTCGGAGGGTTTTAGATGGCTACACCTTC
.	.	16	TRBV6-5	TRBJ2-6	CASSLGGSSGANVLTF	TGTGCCAGCAGTTTAGGGGGGAGCTCTGGGGCCAACGTCCTGACTTTC
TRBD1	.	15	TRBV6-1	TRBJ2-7	CASSGTGTGGYEQYF	TGTGCCAGCAGTGGAACCGGGACAGGGGGCTACGAGCAGTACTTC
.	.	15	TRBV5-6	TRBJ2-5	CASSLSRGSQETQYF	TGTGCCAGCAGCTTGAGCCGGGGCTCACAAGAGACCCAGTACTTC
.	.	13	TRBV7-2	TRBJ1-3	CASLTGNGNTIYF	TGTGCCAGCCTTACAGGGAACGGAAACACCATATATTTT
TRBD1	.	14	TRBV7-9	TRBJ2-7	CASSLGTGAYEQYF	TGTGCCAGCAGCTTAGGGACAGGAGCCTACGAGCAGTACTTC
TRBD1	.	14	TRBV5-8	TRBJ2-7	CASKFRGLGYEQYF	TGTGCCAGCAAGTTTAGGGGGCTTGGGTACGAGCAGTACTTC
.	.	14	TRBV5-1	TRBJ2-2	CASSKEGLGGELFF	TGCGCCAGCAGCAAGGAGGGGCTTGGCGGGGAGCTGTTTTTT